The TCR beta chain under discussion was sequenced for a study of blood T cell repertoires in COVID-19. Whole-study context: The analysed material was cDNA or gDNA that came from T cells, B-cell-depleted T cells, or PBMCs.

By proportion, this clone is large. Here immunoSEQ multiplex PCR was the method, and the copy in TCRdb shows in-frame clones only, minus some. The top ten hold approximately 4.1% of the sample, which has 100,000 or so clones, just over 90% seen once. V was trimmed by 1 base and J by 1 base, leaving 7 bases between them. CDR1 MDHEN and CDR2 SYDVKM come from the germline V gene. The length of the CDR3 is 15 residues. This chain uses TRBV28 with TRBJ2-2; D remains ambiguous. The source material was peripheral blood. The TCR sequence derives from a woman between 50 and 59 years old in a cohort sampled during active COVID-19. CDR3 residues: CASSLYPENTGELFF. Here the CDR3 DNA reads TGTGCCAGCAGTTTATATCCAGAGAACACCGGGGAGCTGTTTTTT. The full variable domain, its missing parts supplied by reference TRBV28 and TRBJ2-2, is DVKVTQSSRYLVKRTGEKVFLECVQDMDHENMFWYRQDPGLGLRLIYFSYDVKMKEKGDIPEGYSVSREKKERFSLILESASTNQTSMYLCASSLYPENTGELFFGEGSRLTVL.